This TCR beta chain emerged from a study of shared clonotypes between healthy human individuals. Clones were read by immunoSEQ multiplex PCR, and TCRdb kept only the in-frame ones, dropping some. The table has fewer than 550,000 clones, about 80% seen once; the top ten hold around 13%. With 6 bases removed from V and 8 bases from J, the gap between germline ends came to 12 bases. The CDR3 covers 13 residues. CDR1 SGHRS and CDR2 YFSETQ come from the germline V gene. The receptor was isolated from a woman aged 40 to 50 in good health. Some clones in this sample may be carry-over from other donors' samples. The sequencing input was PBMCs. This chain uses TRBV5-1 with TRBJ1-6; D is uncertain. CDR3 in DNA: TGCGCCAGCACCCAAGATGGGGATTCACCCCTCCACTTT. It encodes CASTQDGDSPLHF.